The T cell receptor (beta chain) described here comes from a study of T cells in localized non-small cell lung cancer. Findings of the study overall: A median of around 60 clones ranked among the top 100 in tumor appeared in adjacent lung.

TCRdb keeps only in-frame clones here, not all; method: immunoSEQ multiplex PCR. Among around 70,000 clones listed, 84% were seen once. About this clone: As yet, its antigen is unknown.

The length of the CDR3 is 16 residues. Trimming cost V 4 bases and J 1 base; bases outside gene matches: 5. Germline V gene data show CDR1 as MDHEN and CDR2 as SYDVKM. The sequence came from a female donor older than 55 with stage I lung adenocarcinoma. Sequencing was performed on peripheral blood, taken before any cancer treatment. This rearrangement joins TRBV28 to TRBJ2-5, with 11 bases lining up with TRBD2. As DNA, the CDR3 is TGTGCCAGCAGTTCCCCAACTAGCGGGGGCCAAGAGACCCAGTACTTC. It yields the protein CASSSPTSGGQETQYF.